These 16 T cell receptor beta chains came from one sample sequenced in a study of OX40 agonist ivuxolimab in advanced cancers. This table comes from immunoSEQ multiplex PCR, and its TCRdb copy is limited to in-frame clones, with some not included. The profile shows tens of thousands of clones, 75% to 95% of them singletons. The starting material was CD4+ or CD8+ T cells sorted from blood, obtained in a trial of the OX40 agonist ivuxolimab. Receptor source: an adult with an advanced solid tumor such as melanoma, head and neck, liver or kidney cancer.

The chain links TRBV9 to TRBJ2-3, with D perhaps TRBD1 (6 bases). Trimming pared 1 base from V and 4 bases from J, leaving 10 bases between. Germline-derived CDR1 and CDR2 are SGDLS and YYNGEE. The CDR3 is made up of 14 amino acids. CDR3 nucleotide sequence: TGTGCCAGCAGCGTAAACAGGGTAGCAGATACGCAGTATTTT. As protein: CASSVNRVADTQYF.

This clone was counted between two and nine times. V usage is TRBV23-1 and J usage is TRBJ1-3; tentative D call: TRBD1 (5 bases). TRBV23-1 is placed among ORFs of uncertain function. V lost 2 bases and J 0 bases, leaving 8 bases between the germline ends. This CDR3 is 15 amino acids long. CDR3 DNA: TGCGCCAGCAGTCAAATCAGGGCCTCTGGAAACACCATATATTTT. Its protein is CASSQIRASGNTIYF.

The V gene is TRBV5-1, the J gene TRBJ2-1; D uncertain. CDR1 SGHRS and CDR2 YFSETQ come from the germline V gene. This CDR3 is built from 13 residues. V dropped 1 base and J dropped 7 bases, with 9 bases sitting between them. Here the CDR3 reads CASSLSGLNEQFF. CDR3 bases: TGCGCCAGCAGCTTGAGTGGGTTGAATGAGCAGTTCTTC.

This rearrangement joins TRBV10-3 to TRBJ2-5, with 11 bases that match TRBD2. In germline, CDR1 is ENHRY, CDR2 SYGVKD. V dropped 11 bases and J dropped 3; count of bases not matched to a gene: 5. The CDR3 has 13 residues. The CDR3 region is CAVLAGAEETQYF. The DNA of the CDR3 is TGTGCCGTACTAGCGGGGGCTGAAGAGACCCAGTACTTC.

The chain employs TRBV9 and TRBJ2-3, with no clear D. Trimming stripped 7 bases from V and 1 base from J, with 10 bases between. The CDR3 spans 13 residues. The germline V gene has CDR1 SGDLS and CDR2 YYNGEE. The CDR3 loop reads CASARPRTDTQYF. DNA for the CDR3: TGTGCCAGCGCCCGTCCCCGCACAGATACGCAGTATTTT.

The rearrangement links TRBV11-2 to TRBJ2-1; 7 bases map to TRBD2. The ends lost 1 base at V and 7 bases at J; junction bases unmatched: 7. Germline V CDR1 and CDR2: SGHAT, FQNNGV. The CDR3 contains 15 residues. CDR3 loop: CASSLVGGSGNEQFF. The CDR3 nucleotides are TGTGCCAGCAGCTTAGTTGGCGGGAGTGGGAATGAGCAGTTCTTC.

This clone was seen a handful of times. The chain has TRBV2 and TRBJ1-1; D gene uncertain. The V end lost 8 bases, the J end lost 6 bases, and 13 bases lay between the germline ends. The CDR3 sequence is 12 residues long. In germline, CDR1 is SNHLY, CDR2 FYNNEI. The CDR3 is CASSRSEAEAFF. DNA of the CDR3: TGTGCCAGCTCCCGGAGTGAGGCTGAAGCTTTCTTT.

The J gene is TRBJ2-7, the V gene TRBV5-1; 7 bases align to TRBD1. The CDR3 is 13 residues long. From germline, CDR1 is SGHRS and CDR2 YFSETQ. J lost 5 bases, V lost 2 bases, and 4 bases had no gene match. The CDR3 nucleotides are TGCGCCAGCAGCTTACAAGGGACAGACGAGCAGTACTTC. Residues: CASSLQGTDEQYF.

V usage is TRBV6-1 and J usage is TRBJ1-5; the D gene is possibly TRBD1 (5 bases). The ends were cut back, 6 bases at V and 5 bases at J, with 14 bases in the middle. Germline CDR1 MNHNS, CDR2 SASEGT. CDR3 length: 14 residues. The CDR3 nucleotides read TGTGCCAGCAGGGCCCCCGGGGGGGATCAGCCCCAGCATTTT. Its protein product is CASRAPGGDQPQHF.

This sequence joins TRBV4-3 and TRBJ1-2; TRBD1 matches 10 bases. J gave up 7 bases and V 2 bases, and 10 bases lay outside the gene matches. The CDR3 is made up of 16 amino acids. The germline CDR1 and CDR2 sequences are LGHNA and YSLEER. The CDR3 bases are TGCGCCAGCAGCCAACTGGGGACAGGGGAAAGGAGTGGCTACACCTTC. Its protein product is CASSQLGTGERSGYTF.

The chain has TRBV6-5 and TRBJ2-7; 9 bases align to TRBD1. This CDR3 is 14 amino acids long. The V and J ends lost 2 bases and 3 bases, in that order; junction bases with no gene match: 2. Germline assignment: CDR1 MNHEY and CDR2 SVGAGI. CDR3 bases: TGTGCCAGCAGTTACGCGGACAGGGGCTACGAGCAGTACTTC. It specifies CASSYADRGYEQYF.

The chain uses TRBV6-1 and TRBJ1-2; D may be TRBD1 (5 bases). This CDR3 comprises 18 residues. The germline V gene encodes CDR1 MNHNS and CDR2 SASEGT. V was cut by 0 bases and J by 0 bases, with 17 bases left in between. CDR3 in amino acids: CASSEAEGTVTTNYGYTF. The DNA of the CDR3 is TGTGCCAGCAGTGAAGCCGAGGGGACGGTTACTACTAACTATGGCTACACCTTC.

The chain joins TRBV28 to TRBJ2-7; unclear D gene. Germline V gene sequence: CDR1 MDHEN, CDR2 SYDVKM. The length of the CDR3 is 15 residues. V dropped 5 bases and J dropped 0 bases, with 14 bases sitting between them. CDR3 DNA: TGTGCCAGCAGTCGCGGTTGGGGTAGCTCCTACGAGCAGTACTTC. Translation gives CASSRGWGSSYEQYF.

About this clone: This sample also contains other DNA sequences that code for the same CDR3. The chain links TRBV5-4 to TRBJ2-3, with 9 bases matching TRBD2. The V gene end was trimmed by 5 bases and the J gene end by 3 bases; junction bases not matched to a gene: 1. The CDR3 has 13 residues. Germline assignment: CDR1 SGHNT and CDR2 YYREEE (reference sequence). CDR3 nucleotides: TGTGCCAGCAGTCTAGCGGGGACAGATACGCAGTATTTT. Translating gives CASSLAGTDTQYF.

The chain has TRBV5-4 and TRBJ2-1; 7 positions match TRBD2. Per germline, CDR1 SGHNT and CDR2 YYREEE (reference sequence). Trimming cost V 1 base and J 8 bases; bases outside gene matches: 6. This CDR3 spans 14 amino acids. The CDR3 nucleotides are TGTGCCAGCAGCTTGAGTACTAGCGTATATGAGCAGTTCTTC. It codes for CASSLSTSVYEQFF.

The CDR3 DNA follows: TGTGCCTGGAGTGTATTAGGGGGGGGCACTGAAGCTTTCTTT. Its translation is CAWSVLGGGTEAFF. The V and J genes are TRBV30 and TRBJ1-1; TRBD1 might be the D (6 bases). V was shortened by 0 bases and J by 4 bases, with 12 bases between the two germline ends. There are 14 residues in the CDR3. Germline-derived CDR1 and CDR2 are GTSNPN and SVGIG (reference sequence).